The 24 T cell receptor beta chains below all came from one sample that was sequenced in a study of T cell changes during pregnancy in multiple sclerosis. Repertoires were generated with immunoSEQ multiplex PCR, while TCRdb's copy carries only in-frame clones and drops some. The data hold approximately 40,000 clones, with approximately 96% observed a single time. The input for sequencing was peripheral blood, taken in the second trimester of pregnancy. All receptors come from a female donor with multiple sclerosis, enrolled in a pregnancy study.

The chain combines TRBV12-5 with TRBJ1-5, with 7 bases identical to TRBD1. Per germline, CDR1 LGHNT and CDR2 FRNRAP. The J segment lost 4 bases and the V segment lost 0 bases, leaving 18 bases of the junction unmatched. CDR3 length: 20 amino acids. The CDR3 loop is CASGLVRGTATLNRNQPQHF. The DNA of the CDR3 is TGTGCTAGTGGTTTGGTCAGGGGGACAGCCACCCTAAACCGAAATCAGCCCCAGCATTTT.

V usage is TRBV7-2 and J usage is TRBJ2-2, with 11 bases that match TRBD2. Germline CDR1 SGHTA, CDR2 FQGNSA. This CDR3 comprises 16 residues. V gave up 3 bases and J gave up 8 bases; unmatched junction bases: 8. The CDR3 protein is CASSFYLAGGEGELFF. CDR3 in DNA: TGTGCCAGCAGCTTCTACCTAGCGGGGGGCGAGGGGGAGCTGTTTTTT. The variable domain in full, with the rest retrieved from reference TRBV7-2 and TRBJ2-2, is GAGVSQSPSNKVTEKGKDVELRCDPISGHTALYWYRQSLGQGLEFLIYFQGNSAPDKSGLPSDRFSAERTGGSVSTLTIQRTQQEDSAVYLCASSFYLAGGEGELFFGEGSRLTVL.

The chain has TRBV27 and TRBJ2-2; the match to TRBD1 covers 10 bases. The CDR3 is 16 residues long. Looked up from germline, CDR1 is MNHEY and CDR2 is SMNVEV (reference sequence). With V trimmed by 5 bases and J by 9 bases, 12 bases remained unmatched. The CDR3 loop reads CASSHSPGTGVWELFF. In DNA form, the CDR3 reads TGTGCCAGCAGTCACTCTCCCGGGACAGGGGTTTGGGAGCTGTTTTTT.

This chain links TRBV2 with TRBJ2-1; 9 nucleotides agree with TRBD2. Per the germline V gene, CDR1 is SNHLY and CDR2 is FYNNEI. This CDR3 region has 16 residues. V was clipped by 7 bases and J by 1 base; unmatched bases: 8. Here the CDR3 reads CASNRPSGESYNEQFF. CDR3 sequence (DNA): TGTGCCAGCAATCGACCTAGCGGGGAGTCCTACAATGAGCAGTTCTTC.

V usage is TRBV5-1 and J usage is TRBJ1-5, with D maybe TRBD1 (5 bases). With 7 bases removed from V and 3 bases from J, the gap between germline ends came to 23 bases. CDR3 length: 17 residues. Germline loops: CDR1 SGHRS, CDR2 YFSETQ. The CDR3 DNA reads as TGCGCCAGCGGCGCTGGGATTTCAGGGAGGGTCAATCAGCCCCAGCATTTT. It codes for CASGAGISGRVNQPQHF. Based on the CDR3 plus reference TRBV5-1 and TRBJ1-5, the full variable domain is KAGVTQTPRYLIKTRGQQVTLSCSPISGHRSVSWYQQTPGQGLQFLFEYFSETQRNKGNFPGRFSGRQFSNSRSEMNVSTLELGDSALYLCASGAGISGRVNQPQHFGDGTRLSIL.

The rearrangement links TRBV2 to TRBJ2-7, with 9 bases that match TRBD1. Germline loops: CDR1 SNHLY, CDR2 FYNNEI. V trimming: 8 bases; J trimming: 2 bases; junction bases outside the gene matches: 13. CDR3 length equals 16 residues. CDR3 sequence (DNA): TGTGCCAGCTTTGGGTCTGACGGGACAGGGACCTACGAGCAGTACTTC. Protein: CASFGSDGTGTYEQYF.

The chain recombines TRBV6-6 with TRBJ1-1; possible D gene TRBD1, 5 bases. Trimming pared 4 bases from V and 10 bases from J, leaving 13 bases between. The CDR3 is made up of 12 amino acids. Germline assignment: CDR1 MNHNY and CDR2 SVGAGI (reference sequence). CDR3 region: CASSSLRVTAFF. The CDR3 nucleotides are TGTGCCAGCAGTTCCCTCAGGGTAACAGCTTTCTTT.

This chain joins TRBV7-2 and TRBJ2-1; 14 bases map to TRBD2. V trimming: 1 base; J trimming: 5 bases; junction bases outside the gene matches: 4. This CDR3 contains 17 residues. Germline loops: CDR1 SGHTA, CDR2 FQGNSA. In DNA, the CDR3 is TGTGCCAGCAGCTTAGAAGGGACTAGCGGGGGTCACAATGAGCAGTTCTTC. This codes for CASSLEGTSGGHNEQFF.

J is TRBJ2-3 and V is TRBV4-2; tentative D call: TRBD2 (5 bases). The CDR3 is 16 amino acids. Germline lookup yields CDR1 LGHNA and CDR2 YNFKEQ. The V gene lost 3 bases and the J gene lost 5 bases, with 18 bases spanning the gap. Here the CDR3 reads CASSHGESTEGDTQYF. For the CDR3, the DNA is TGTGCCAGCAGCCATGGGGAGTCCACCGAGGGAGATACGCAGTATTTT.

V and J are TRBV7-3 and TRBJ1-3; D uncertain. CDR1 and CDR2 from the germline V gene are SGHTA and FQGTGA. This CDR3 has 15 amino acids. Trimming took 1 base from V and 0 from J, leaving 7 bases between them. The CDR3 DNA reads TGTGCCAGCAGCTTAAGCCGGGACTCTGGAAACACCATATATTTT. Encoded protein: CASSLSRDSGNTIYF.

This clone was picked up a small number of times. The chain recombines TRBV15 with TRBJ1-2; TRBD1 might be the D (5 bases). V dropped 5 bases and J dropped 4 bases, with 11 bases sitting between them. Germline V gene data show CDR1 as LNHNV and CDR2 as YYDKDF (reference sequence). The CDR3 has 13 residues. CDR3 sequence: CATSGRGGYGYTF. The CDR3 DNA is TGTGCCACCAGCGGAAGGGGTGGCTATGGCTACACCTTC.

V gene TRBV7-9 combines with J gene TRBJ1-2; no firm D call. Trimming stripped 2 bases from V and 4 bases from J, with 14 bases between. Germline V CDR1 and CDR2: SEHNR, FQNEAQ (reference sequence). CDR3 size: 15 residues. The CDR3 here is CASSLSREVGYGYTF. CDR3 coding DNA: TGTGCCAGCAGCTTATCGAGGGAAGTGGGCTATGGCTACACCTTC.

The rearrangement uses TRBV27 and TRBJ1-2; D ambiguous. Germline-derived CDR1 and CDR2 are MNHEY and SMNVEV (reference sequence). Trimming pared 4 bases from V and 2 bases from J, leaving 5 bases between. The CDR3 length is 12 residues. The CDR3 loop reads CASSSGNYGYTF. In DNA form, the CDR3 reads TGTGCCAGCAGTTCGGGGAACTATGGCTACACCTTC.

The genes are TRBV19 and TRBJ1-2; TRBD1 matches 7 bases. The CDR3 has 13 amino acids. V shed 5 bases, J shed 8 bases, and the junction held 8 bases outside the gene matches. The germline gives CDR1 LNHDA, CDR2 SQIVND (reference sequence). Written as DNA, the CDR3 is TGTGCCAGTAGTCCCGACAGGGTGGGAGGCTACACCTTC. Protein: CASSPDRVGGYTF.

The chain employs TRBV10-1 and TRBJ2-2, with 7 positions matching TRBD2. This CDR3 is built from 16 residues. Germline CDR1 and CDR2: WNHNN and SYGVQD (reference sequence). Unmatched junction bases numbered 12, after V lost 6 bases and J lost 5 bases. The DNA for the CDR3 is TGCGCCAGCAGCGGAATGAGACTAGCTCAGACCGGGGAGCTGTTTTTT. Its protein is CASSGMRLAQTGELFF.

This chain connects TRBV6-6 to TRBJ2-7; 8 bases map to TRBD2. The CDR3 extends over 15 amino acids. The germline CDR1 and CDR2 sequences are MNHNY and SVGAGI (reference sequence). With V trimmed by 2 bases and J by 3 bases, 6 bases remained unmatched. CDR3 nucleotides: TGTGCCAGCAGTTACGAGAGCGGGGGAGGCTACGAGCAGTACTTC. This codes for CASSYESGGGYEQYF.

V is TRBV10-3 and J is TRBJ1-5; no reliable D call. This CDR3 has 13 residues. Germline V gene sequence: CDR1 ENHRY, CDR2 SYGVKD. The V gene lost 10 bases and the J gene lost 4 bases, with 14 bases spanning the gap. Written as DNA, the CDR3 is TGTGCCACCCACCCGGGTACGAATCAGCCCCAGCATTTT. Translated, it gives CATHPGTNQPQHF.

The sample holds a few counts of this clone. The chain has TRBV7-3 and TRBJ1-5, with a possible D match to TRBD1 (6 bases). This CDR3 is built from 15 residues. The germline V gene has CDR1 SGHTA and CDR2 FQGTGA. Trimming removed 6 bases at V and 4 bases at J, with 16 bases between. CDR3 in DNA: TGTGCCAGCAGATTAGGGGGGGGAGGGAATCAGCCCCAGCATTTT. Amino acid sequence: CASRLGGGGNQPQHF.

Worth noting for this clone: A much larger clone differs by one base, so this may be a read error. The chain carries TRBV27 and TRBJ1-2; the D gene is possibly TRBD1 (5 bases). CDR3 length: 13 residues. Germline V lookup: CDR1 MNHEY, CDR2 SMNVEV (reference sequence). The CDR3 region has the DNA TGTGCCAGCAGTTCCAGGGATAACTATAGCTACACCTTC. Translation: CASSSRDNYSYTF.

This clone was found once. This chain links TRBV4-1 with TRBJ2-3; TRBD1 might be the D (5 bases). Germline V CDR1 and CDR2: MGHRA, YSYEKL. Trimming left V 8 bases short and J 7 bases short, with 10 bases between. This CDR3 has 11 amino acids. The CDR3 region has the DNA TGCGCCAGCGGATGGGGCAATACGCAGTATTTT. Protein sequence: CASGWGNTQYF.

J is TRBJ2-7 and V is TRBV7-2; D unresolved. CDR3 size: 15 residues. CDR1 is SGHTA and CDR2 is FQGNSA in the germline V gene. V was clipped by 2 bases and J by 3 bases, with 14 bases between them. This CDR3 is CASSLRPGANYEQYF. CDR3 in DNA: TGTGCCAGCAGCTTACGCCCTGGAGCGAACTACGAGCAGTACTTC.

As DNA, the CDR3 is TGTGCCAGCTCACCACCGGGCAGGGCGGGGGAAGCTTTCTTT. This encodes CASSPPGRAGEAFF. The J gene is TRBJ1-1, the V gene TRBV18; D perhaps matches TRBD1 (5 bases). The CDR3 length is 14 residues. Trimming cost V 0 bases and J 8 bases, with 13 bases left between them. Germline V gives CDR1 KGHSH, CDR2 LQKENI.

The rearrangement links TRBV6-6 to TRBJ2-2; a possible D gene is TRBD1 (5 bases). The CDR3 covers 14 residues. Deletions cut 6 bases from V and 2 bases from J, with 10 bases between. Germline CDR1 MNHNY, CDR2 SVGAGI (reference sequence). CDR3 in amino acids: CASSTDRNTGELFF. The DNA of the CDR3 is TGTGCCAGCAGCACCGACAGAAACACCGGGGAGCTGTTTTTT.

This clone has only one observation. J is TRBJ2-7 and V is TRBV27; tentative D call: TRBD2 (6 bases). Trimming took 7 bases from V and 1 from J, leaving 23 bases between them. The CDR3 covers 17 residues. CDR1 is MNHEY and CDR2 is SMNVEV in the germline V gene (reference sequence). This CDR3 reads CASMGQSNQGGSYEQYF. The CDR3 nucleotides are TGTGCCAGCATGGGGCAGTCCAACCAAGGAGGGTCCTACGAGCAGTACTTC.